This T cell receptor beta chain was captured in a study of cytomegalovirus exposure and HLA in healthy donors (dated by TCRdb to 2017 to 2019). Broadly, across the study: A later analysis indicated that the 120 or so validation repertoires were generated on the platform also employed for the 700 or so repertoires of the first cohort. High-throughput TCR immunosequencing, statistical association of individual TCRs with disease status, and machine learning were combined to predict cytomegalovirus infection status. The study was designed to test whether signatures of past pathogen exposure could be identified by cataloging public T cell receptors. A separate validation cohort of 90 to 150 different subjects was used in addition to the approximately 640-subject first cohort. The paper's findings and limits, for the study overall: The authors suggested that the approach could potentially be generalized to other disease states and immunological phenotypes. Cytomegalovirus status was reported to be diagnosed by the classifier with high specificity and sensitivity in both the original and validation cohorts. The study gave a list of around 170 TCR beta chains associated with cytomegalovirus. Of the cluster scores, approximately 95% were above 0 in a later analysis, which found that TCRs clustered in the first cohort also tended to co-occur in the 110 or so validation repertoires. A later analysis lacked HLA typing for the validation cohort, so it scored co-occurrence in that cohort across all 110 or so repertoires. While some public TCRs were present in many individuals, most TCR sequences turned up only very rarely across donors. A few of the identified cytomegalovirus-associated TCR beta chains were confirmed in vitro to be specific for cytomegalovirus antigens.

Library creation used the immunoSEQ multiplex PCR assay. In the paper's pipeline: A statistical classification framework was developed to diagnose cytomegalovirus status using the catalog of TCR beta chain sequences. TCRdb re-hosts the immuneACCESS table, in-frame sequences only. Its copies lack some clones; in the studies checked, an unresolved V gene accounts for under half of them, and the cause for the rest is not known. That table is the source of V, J and clone size, and D and trimming were worked out from the DNA. This sample has over 200,000 clones in its table, and 90% of those were observed once. The top ten constitute roughly 0.4% of the sample. Remarks on this clone: Its specific antigen is unknown. Per-nucleotide qualities are absent, and no much larger clonotype sits a single base away.

The donors belonged to the validation cohort of 120 subjects, which was separate from the approximately 700-subject first cohort. CDR1 and CDR2 were assigned from the germline V gene as SGHAT and FQNNGV. The CDR3, from cysteine to valine, totals 16 residues. Only CDR3 DNA remains: 48 bases, in frame from the first base. Clipping removes 1 base from V and 2 bases from J, with 6 as the unmatched junction base count. The rearrangement combines TRBV11-2 with TRBJ2-7, and TRBD2 matches 9 of the central bases. The specimen was PBMCs. This sequence originates from a woman aged 18-29 years in good health and CMV-seronegative. CDR3 region: CASSLGYGTSPYEQYV. The sequence in DNA is TGTGCCAGCAGCTTAGGTTACGGGACTAGCCCCTACGAGCAGTACGTC.